Presented here are 19 T cell receptor beta chains from one specimen sequenced in a study of CD8+CD57+ T cells in acquired aplastic anemia. The TCR beta profiling, which covered VDJ combination and CDR3 sequence, was carried out using genomic DNA as the template. TCRdb called the reads again in MiXCR, with one record for every CDR3 protein. The sample has 220,000 or so distinct CDR3 sequences; approximately 65% are singletons. Patients selected for sequencing had displayed CD8+CD57+ cell expansion by flow cytometry. Sequencing was carried out using sorted CD4+, CD8+, or CD8+CD57+ T cells (not recorded which) from PBMCs. These receptors originate from a human donor with aplastic anemia.

The CDR3 sequence: CSARLGTGNEKLFF. The CDR3, as DNA: TGCAGTGCTAGACTCGGGACAGGGAATGAAAAACTGTTTTTT. The J gene is TRBJ1-4, the V gene TRBV20-1; 9 bases map to TRBD1. V lost 2 bases to trimming and J lost 5 bases; unmatched junction nucleotides: 3. The CDR3 loop spans 14 amino acids. Germline CDR1 is DFQATT and CDR2 is SNEGSKA (reference sequence).

The rearrangement links TRBV10-2 to TRBJ1-5, with 10 positions matching TRBD1. CDR1 is WSHSY and CDR2 is SAAADI in the germline V gene. V was pared by 2 bases and J by 6 bases, with 4 bases of the junction left unmatched. There are 15 residues in the CDR3. CDR3 residues: CASSEPWTGGQPQHF. The CDR3 coding sequence is TGCGCCAGCAGTGAGCCTTGGACAGGGGGTCAGCCCCAGCATTTT.

The chain links TRBV19 to TRBJ1-6; a weak D match, TRBD1 (6 bases). The V end lost 9 bases, the J end lost 4 bases, and 13 bases lay between the germline ends. The CDR3 has 14 amino acids. The V gene's germline CDR1 is LNHDA and CDR2 SQIVND (reference sequence). The CDR3 here is CASRADSYNSPLHF. The CDR3 DNA is TGTGCCAGCCGGGCGGACAGTTATAATTCACCCCTCCACTTT. Full variable domain (remainder filled in from reference TRBV19 and TRBJ1-6): DGGITQSPKYLFRKEGQNVTLSCEQNLNHDAMYWYRQDPGQGLRLIYYSQIVNDFQKGDIAEGYSVSREKKESFPLTVTSAQKNPTAFYLCASRADSYNSPLHFGNGTRLTVT.

The V and J genes are TRBV2 and TRBJ2-7, with 9 bases aligning to TRBD1. This CDR3 has 15 residues. The germline V gene encodes CDR1 SNHLY and CDR2 FYNNEI. The V gene end was trimmed by 6 bases and the J gene end by 3 bases; junction bases not matched to a gene: 9. The CDR3 loop reads CASRARQGVFYEQYF. CDR3 in DNA: TGTGCCAGCAGAGCTAGACAGGGGGTCTTCTACGAGCAGTACTTC.

This clonotype was recorded once. The J gene is TRBJ1-2, the V gene TRBV24-1, with D possibly TRBD1 on 5 matching bases. The V gene's germline CDR1 is KGHDR and CDR2 SFDVKD. Deletions cut 3 bases from V and 6 bases from J, with 16 bases between. The CDR3 is 15 amino acids. DNA of the CDR3: TGTGCCACCAGTGATCCCCGGGAGGGGAGGGATGGCTACACCTTC. Translation: CATSDPREGRDGYTF.

The CDR3 reads CASSGGGAQNSPLHF. CDR3 nucleotide sequence: TGTGCCAGCAGTGGAGGGGGGGCGCAAAATTCACCCCTCCACTTT. V and J are TRBV9 and TRBJ1-6; D might be TRBD1 (6 bases). This CDR3 is built from 15 residues. Germline lookup yields CDR1 SGDLS and CDR2 YYNGEE. Trimming took off 5 bases at V and 7 bases at J, with 16 bases between the two ends.

The table lists this clonotype with many counts. This chain joins TRBV24-1 and TRBJ1-3; D gene uncertain. CDR1 and CDR2 (germline): KGHDR, SFDVKD. This CDR3 comprises 15 residues. Trimming took 0 bases from V and 0 from J, leaving 5 bases between them. CDR3: CATSDLSDSGNTIYF. The CDR3 DNA reads as TGTGCCACCAGTGATTTGTCCGACTCTGGAAACACCATATATTTT.

The chain employs TRBV20-1 and TRBJ1-1; possibly TRBD1 for D (5 bases). The germline V and J ends were trimmed by 6 bases and 1 base, with 9 bases remaining between them. Germline CDR1 reads DFQATT; CDR2 reads SNEGSKA (reference sequence). The CDR3 is 12 residues long. Here the CDR3 DNA reads TGCAGTGCGAGTAGGGGGAACACTGAAGCTTTCTTT. This gives the protein CSASRGNTEAFF.

The chain uses TRBV2 and TRBJ1-2, with D perhaps matching TRBD1 (5 bases). The CDR3 consists of 13 residues. V shed 3 bases and J shed 8 bases, with 13 bases lying between them. Germline V gives CDR1 SNHLY, CDR2 FYNNEI. The CDR3 DNA is TGTGCCAGCAGTGAGGAGGGGATGGGAGGCTACACCTTC. Its protein is CASSEEGMGGYTF.

The chain recombines TRBV29-1 with TRBJ2-5; D is perhaps TRBD1 (6 bases). Germline V CDR1 and CDR2: SQVTM, ANQGSEA. The V end lost 2 bases, the J end lost 3 bases, and 10 bases lay between the germline ends. The CDR3 loop spans 13 amino acids. The CDR3 reads CSVERTAKETQYF. The CDR3 bases are TGCAGCGTTGAACGGACAGCAAAAGAGACCCAGTACTTC. Complete variable domain (other parts from reference TRBV29-1 and TRBJ2-5): SAVISQKPSRDICQRGTSLTIQCQVDSQVTMMFWYRQQPGQSLTLIATANQGSEATYESGFVIDKFPISRPNLTFSTLTVSNMSPEDSSIYLCSVERTAKETQYFGPGTRLLVL.

The chain combines TRBV24-1 with TRBJ1-5; TRBD1 agrees at 7 bases. With V trimmed by 4 bases and J by 3 bases, 5 bases remained unmatched. The CDR3 sequence is 15 residues long. Germline CDR1 KGHDR, CDR2 SFDVKD. Written as DNA, the CDR3 is TGTGCCACCAGTGAAGGGACAGTGCTCAATCAGCCCCAGCATTTT. It is translated as CATSEGTVLNQPQHF.

The rearrangement joins TRBV24-1 to TRBJ2-7, with 9 bases fitting TRBD1. Germline trimming cut 3 bases from V and 3 bases from J; bases unmatched to any gene: 2. CDR3 length equals 14 residues. Germline lookup yields CDR1 KGHDR and CDR2 SFDVKD. The CDR3 DNA is TGTGCCACCAGTGATCCGGGACAGGGCTACGAGCAGTACTTC. Its protein product is CATSDPGQGYEQYF.

The chain is built from TRBV7-3 and TRBJ2-1; TRBD2 agrees at 9 bases. Unmatched junction bases numbered 8, after V lost 5 bases and J lost 6 bases. The CDR3 runs 15 residues. Germline V gene lookup returns CDR1 SGHTA and CDR2 FQGTGA. The CDR3 loop is CASSAEGLASNEQFF. The CDR3 DNA sequence: TGTGCCAGCAGCGCGGAGGGACTAGCAAGCAATGAGCAGTTCTTC. The complete variable domain, with remaining parts taken from reference TRBV7-3 and TRBJ2-1, reads GAGVSQTPSNKVTEKGKYVELRCDPISGHTALYWYRQSLGQGPEFLIYFQGTGAADDSGLPNDRFFAVRPEGSVSTLKIQRTERGDSAVYLCASSAEGLASNEQFFGPGTRLTVL.

In its sample, this clonotype was seen a few times. V gene TRBV19 combines with J gene TRBJ1-5; TRBD1 might be the D (5 bases). The V end lost 4 bases, the J end lost 4 bases, and 11 bases lay between the germline ends. The CDR3 covers 14 residues. Germline CDR1 is LNHDA and CDR2 is SQIVND (reference sequence). CDR3 region: CASSNQGRNQPQHF. CDR3 bases: TGTGCCAGTAGTAACCAGGGACGGAATCAGCCCCAGCATTTT. Based on the CDR3 plus reference TRBV19 and TRBJ1-5, the full variable domain is DGGITQSPKYLFRKEGQNVTLSCEQNLNHDAMYWYRQDPGQGLRLIYYSQIVNDFQKGDIAEGYSVSREKKESFPLTVTSAQKNPTAFYLCASSNQGRNQPQHFGDGTRLSIL.

The chain couples TRBV9 to TRBJ2-5, with TRBD1 matching over 8 bases. This CDR3 has 14 residues. J was trimmed by 4 bases and V by 4 bases; bases with no gene match: 6. Germline V gives CDR1 SGDLS, CDR2 YYNGEE. The CDR3 nucleotides read TGTGCCAGCAGCATCAGCAGGGGGCGAGAGACCCAGTACTTC. It yields the protein CASSISRGRETQYF.

On this clonotype itself: At one end, the junction sequence differs from germline, possibly due to a read error. The chain recombines TRBV27 with TRBJ2-1, with TRBD2 matching over 11 bases. This CDR3 has 14 residues. Germline values: CDR1 MNHEY, CDR2 SMNVEV (reference sequence). CDR3 bases: TGTGCCGGCAGTTTAGCGGGGGGGCCGAATGAGCAGTTCTTC. Protein product: CAGSLAGGPNEQFF.

V usage is TRBV7-4 and J usage is TRBJ1-5; a weak D match, TRBD1 (6 bases). The germline gives CDR1 SGHVT, CDR2 SQSDAQ. V gave up 6 bases and J gave up 5 bases, with 20 bases separating them. The length of the CDR3 is 16 residues. The CDR3 here is CASRKNATGADQPQHF. In DNA form, the CDR3 reads TGTGCCAGCAGGAAAAACGCAACGGGGGCGGATCAGCCCCAGCATTTT. Based on the CDR3 plus reference TRBV7-4 and TRBJ1-5, the full variable domain is GAGVSQSPRYKVAKRGRDVALRCDSISGHVTLYWYRQTLGQGSEVLTYSQSDAQRDKSGRPSGRFSAERPERSVSTLKIQRTEQGDSAVYLCASRKNATGADQPQHFGDGTRLSIL.

This chain links TRBV20-1 with TRBJ2-7, with TRBD1 matching over 9 bases. The junction had 6 bases not matched to a gene; V was cut back by 4 bases and J by 2 bases. The CDR3 runs to 14 residues. Germline lookup yields CDR1 DFQATT and CDR2 SNEGSKA (reference sequence). CDR3 bases: TGCAGTGCTATTACCGGGACAGGGACCTACGAGCAGTACTTC. It yields the protein CSAITGTGTYEQYF.

The genes are TRBV10-3 and TRBJ2-7; 7 bases line up with TRBD2. Germline V gives CDR1 ENHRY, CDR2 SYGVKD. The CDR3 covers 12 residues. Trimming at V came to 8 bases and at J to 4 bases, leaving 5 bases not matched to a gene. CDR3 loop: CAIGRELYEQYF. The CDR3 DNA follows: TGTGCCATCGGGCGGGAGCTGTACGAGCAGTACTTC.